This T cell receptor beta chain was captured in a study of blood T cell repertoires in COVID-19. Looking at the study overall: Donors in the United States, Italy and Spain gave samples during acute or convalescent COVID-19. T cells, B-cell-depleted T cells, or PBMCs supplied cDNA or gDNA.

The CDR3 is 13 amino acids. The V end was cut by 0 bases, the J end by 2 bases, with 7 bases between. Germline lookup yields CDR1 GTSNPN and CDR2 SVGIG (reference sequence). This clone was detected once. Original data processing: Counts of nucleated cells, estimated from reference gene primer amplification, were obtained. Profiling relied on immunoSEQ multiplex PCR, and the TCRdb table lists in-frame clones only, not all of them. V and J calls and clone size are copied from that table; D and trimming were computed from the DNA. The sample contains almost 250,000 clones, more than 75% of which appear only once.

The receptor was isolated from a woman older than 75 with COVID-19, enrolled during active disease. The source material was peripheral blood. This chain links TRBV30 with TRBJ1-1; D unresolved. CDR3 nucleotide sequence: TGTGCCTGGAGTGTACAGCCAAACACTGAAGCTTTCTTT. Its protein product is CAWSVQPNTEAFF.